This T cell receptor (beta chain) was obtained from a study of read filtering for tumor transcriptome and immune sequencing. Background on the study: DNase treatment preceded whole-transcriptome library preparation. RNA-seq yielded only roughly 80 to 1,300 TCR reads, IR-seq about 3.5 to 10.27 million.

This CDR3 is 15 amino acids long. V dropped 4 bases and J dropped 8 bases, with 19 bases sitting between them. From about 0.4 ug of RNA, a library with molecular barcoded alpha/delta and beta/gamma adaptors was made. TCRdb processed the reads anew with MiXCR; each CDR3 protein has one entry. Here the sample spans under 80,000 distinct CDR3 sequences, under 20% being singletons. This clonotype was detected a few times. Sequencing used a population of CD138-negative cells sorted from bone marrow. The sequence was obtained from a donor at least 40 years old with multiple myeloma. This chain uses TRBV12-3 or TRBV12-4 with TRBJ2-3; D perhaps matches TRBD1 (6 bases). DNA of the CDR3: TGTGCCAGCAGTTCACAGGGCCCTTTGGGTGTTACGCAGTATTTT. It translates to CASSSQGPLGVTQYF.